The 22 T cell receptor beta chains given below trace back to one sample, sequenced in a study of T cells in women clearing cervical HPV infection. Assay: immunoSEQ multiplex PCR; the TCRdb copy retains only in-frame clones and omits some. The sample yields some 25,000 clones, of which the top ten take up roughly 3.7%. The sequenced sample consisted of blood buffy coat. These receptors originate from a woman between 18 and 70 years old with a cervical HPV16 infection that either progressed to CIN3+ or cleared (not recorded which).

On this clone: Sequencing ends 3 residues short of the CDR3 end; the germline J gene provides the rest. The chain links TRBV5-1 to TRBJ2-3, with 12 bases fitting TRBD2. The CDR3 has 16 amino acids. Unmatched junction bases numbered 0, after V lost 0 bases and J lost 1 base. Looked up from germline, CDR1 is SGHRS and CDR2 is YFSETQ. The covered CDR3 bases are TGCGCCAGCAGCTTGGGGACTAGCGGGGGCACAGATACG. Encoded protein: CASSLGTSGGTDT. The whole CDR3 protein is CASSLGTSGGTDTQYF. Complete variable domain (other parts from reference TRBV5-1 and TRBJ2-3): KAGVTQTPRYLIKTRGQQVTLSCSPISGHRSVSWYQQTPGQGLQFLFEYFSETQRNKGNFPGRFSGRQFSNSRSEMNVSTLELGDSALYLCASSLGTSGGTDTQYFGPGTRLTVL.

CDR3 loop: CASSGLAGGFPYEQFF. CDR3 DNA (partial): TGTGCCAGCAGCGGACTAGCGGGGGGATTTCCTTATGAG. The V gene is TRBV6-4, the J gene TRBJ2-1, with 14 bases aligning to TRBD2. Coverage ceases 3 residues before the CDR3 finishes, and the germline J gene fills in the end. Per the germline V gene, CDR1 is MRHNA and CDR2 is SNTAGT. The CDR3 length is 16 residues. V trimming: 6 bases; J trimming: 8 bases; junction bases outside the gene matches: 9.

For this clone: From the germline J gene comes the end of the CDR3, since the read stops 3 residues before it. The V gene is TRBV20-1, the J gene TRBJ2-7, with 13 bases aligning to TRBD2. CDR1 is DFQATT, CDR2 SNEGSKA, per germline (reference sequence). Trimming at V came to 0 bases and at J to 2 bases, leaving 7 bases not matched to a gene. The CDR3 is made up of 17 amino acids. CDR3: CSARDPGLAGETYEQYF. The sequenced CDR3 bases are TGCAGTGCTAGAGATCCTGGACTAGCGGGGGAAACCTACGAG.

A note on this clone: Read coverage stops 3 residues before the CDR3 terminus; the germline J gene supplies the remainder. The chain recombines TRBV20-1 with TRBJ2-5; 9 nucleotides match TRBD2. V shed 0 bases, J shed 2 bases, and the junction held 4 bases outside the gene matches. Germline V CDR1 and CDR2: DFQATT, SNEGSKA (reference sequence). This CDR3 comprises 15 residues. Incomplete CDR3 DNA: TGCAGTGCTAGAGAAGCTAGCGGGGATCAAGAGACC. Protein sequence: CSAREASGDQET. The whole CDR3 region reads CSAREASGDQETQYF.

The part of the CDR3 DNA that was read is TGCGCCAGCAGCCAAGGGAGCGGGGCTTACAATGAG. Amino acids: CASSQGSGAYNE. From start to end, the CDR3 is CASSQGSGAYNEQFF. The chain uses TRBV4-1 and TRBJ2-1; TRBD2 matches at 7 bases. Read sequence stops 3 residues before the CDR3 end, and the germline J gene provides the missing end. Germline V lookup: CDR1 MGHRA, CDR2 YSYEKL. The CDR3 covers 15 residues. Trimming cost V 1 base and J 4 bases; bases outside gene matches: 4.

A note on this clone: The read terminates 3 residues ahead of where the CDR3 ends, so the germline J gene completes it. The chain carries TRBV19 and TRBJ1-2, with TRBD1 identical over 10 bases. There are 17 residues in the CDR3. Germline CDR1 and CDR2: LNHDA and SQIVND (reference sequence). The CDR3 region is CASSIESWGQGNNDYTF. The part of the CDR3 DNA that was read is TGTGCCAGTAGTATTGAAAGTTGGGGACAGGGGAACAATGAC.

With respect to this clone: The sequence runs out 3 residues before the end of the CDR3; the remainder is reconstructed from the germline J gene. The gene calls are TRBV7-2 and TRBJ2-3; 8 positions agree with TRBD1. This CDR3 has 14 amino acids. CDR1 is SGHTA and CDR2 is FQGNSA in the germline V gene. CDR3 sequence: CASSIDRGRETQYF. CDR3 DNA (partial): TGTGCCAGCAGCATCGACAGGGGAAGAGAGACG.

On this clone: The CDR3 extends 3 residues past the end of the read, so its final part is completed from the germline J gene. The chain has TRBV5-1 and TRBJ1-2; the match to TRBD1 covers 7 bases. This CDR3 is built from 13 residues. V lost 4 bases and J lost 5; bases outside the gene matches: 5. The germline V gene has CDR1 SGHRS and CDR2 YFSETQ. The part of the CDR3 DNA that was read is TGCGCCAGCAGCGCAGAGGGACAGTATGGC. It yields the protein CASSAEGQYG. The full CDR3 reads CASSAEGQYGYTF.

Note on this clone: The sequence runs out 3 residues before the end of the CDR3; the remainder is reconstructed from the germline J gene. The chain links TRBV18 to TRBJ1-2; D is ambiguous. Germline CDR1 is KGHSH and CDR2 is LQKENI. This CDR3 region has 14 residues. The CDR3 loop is CASSPASGEYGYTF. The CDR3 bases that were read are TGTGCCAGCTCACCGGCTAGCGGGGAGTACGGG. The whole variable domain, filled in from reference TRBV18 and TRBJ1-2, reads NAGVMQNPRHLVRRRGQEARLRCSPMKGHSHVYWYRQLPEEGLKFMVYLQKENIIDESGMPKERFSAEFPKEGPSILRIQQVVRGDSAAYFCASSPASGEYGYTFGSGTRLTVV.

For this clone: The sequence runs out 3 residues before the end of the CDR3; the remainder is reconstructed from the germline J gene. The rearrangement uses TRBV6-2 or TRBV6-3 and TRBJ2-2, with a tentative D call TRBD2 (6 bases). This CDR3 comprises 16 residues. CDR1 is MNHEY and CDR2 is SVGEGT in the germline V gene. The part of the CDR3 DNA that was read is TGTGCCAGCAGTTACTATTGGGAGGCTGGGGCCAACGTG. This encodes CASSYYWEAGANV. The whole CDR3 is CASSYYWEAGANVLFF.

CDR3 DNA (partial): TGTGCCAGCAGCCTAGACCTTAAGGGTGACGGC. This translates into CASSLDLKGDG. The CDR3 reads in full as CASSLDLKGDGYTF. The chain has TRBV13 and TRBJ1-2; no clear D. The read is 3 residues too short to cover the CDR3 end, so that end is filled in from the germline J gene. Germline CDR1 reads PRHDT; CDR2 reads FYEKMQ (reference sequence). The CDR3 has 14 amino acids.

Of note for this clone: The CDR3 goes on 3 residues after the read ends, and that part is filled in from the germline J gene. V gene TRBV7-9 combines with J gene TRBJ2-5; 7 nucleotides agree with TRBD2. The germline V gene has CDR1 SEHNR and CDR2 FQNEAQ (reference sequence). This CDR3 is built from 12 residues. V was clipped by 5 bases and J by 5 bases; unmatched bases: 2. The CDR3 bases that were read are TGTGCCAGCAGCGCCGGGGGGGAGACC. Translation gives CASSAGGET. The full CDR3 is CASSAGGETQYF.

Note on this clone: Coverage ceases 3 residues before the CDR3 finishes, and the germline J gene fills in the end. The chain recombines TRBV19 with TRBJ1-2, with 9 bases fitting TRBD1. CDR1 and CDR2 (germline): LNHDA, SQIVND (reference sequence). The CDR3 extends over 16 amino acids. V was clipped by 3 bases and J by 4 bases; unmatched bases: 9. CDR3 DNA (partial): TGTGCCAGTAGTATGGGGACAGGGCTCTTAACCTATGGC. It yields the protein CASSMGTGLLTYG. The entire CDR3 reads CASSMGTGLLTYGYTF.

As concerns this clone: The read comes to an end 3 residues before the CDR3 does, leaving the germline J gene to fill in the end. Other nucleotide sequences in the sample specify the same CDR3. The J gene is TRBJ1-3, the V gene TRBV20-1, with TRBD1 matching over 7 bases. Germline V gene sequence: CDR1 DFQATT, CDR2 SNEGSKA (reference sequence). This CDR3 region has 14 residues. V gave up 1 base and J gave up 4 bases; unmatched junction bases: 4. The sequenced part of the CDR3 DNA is TGCAGTGCTAGAGGGAGGACAGGCGGAAACACC. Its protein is CSARGRTGGNT. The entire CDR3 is CSARGRTGGNTIYF.

The sequenced CDR3 bases are TGTGCCATCAGCCAGGGGGGTTATGAG. Translated, it gives CAISQGGYE. The whole CDR3 protein is CAISQGGYEQFF. The rearrangement links TRBV10-3 to TRBJ2-1; tentative D call: TRBD1 (7 bases). The read ends 3 residues shy of where the CDR3 ends; the end is completed using the germline J gene. V shed 6 bases and J shed 8 bases, with 11 bases lying between them. The CDR3 covers 12 residues. Per germline, CDR1 ENHRY and CDR2 SYGVKD.

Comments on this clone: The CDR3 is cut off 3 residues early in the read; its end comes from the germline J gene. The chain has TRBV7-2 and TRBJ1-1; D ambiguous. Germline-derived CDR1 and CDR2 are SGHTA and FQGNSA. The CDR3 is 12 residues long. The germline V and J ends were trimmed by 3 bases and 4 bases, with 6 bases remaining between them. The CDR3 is CASSFSGTEAFF. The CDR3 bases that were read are TGTGCCAGCAGCTTCAGTGGCACTGAA.

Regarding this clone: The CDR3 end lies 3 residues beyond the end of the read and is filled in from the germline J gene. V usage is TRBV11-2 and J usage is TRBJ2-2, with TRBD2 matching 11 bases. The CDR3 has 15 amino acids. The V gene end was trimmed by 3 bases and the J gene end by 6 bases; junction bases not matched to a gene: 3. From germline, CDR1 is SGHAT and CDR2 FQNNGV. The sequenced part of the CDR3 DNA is TGTGCCAGCAGCTTTACTAGCGGGGGTTCCGGGGAG. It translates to CASSFTSGGSGE. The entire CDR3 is CASSFTSGGSGELFF.

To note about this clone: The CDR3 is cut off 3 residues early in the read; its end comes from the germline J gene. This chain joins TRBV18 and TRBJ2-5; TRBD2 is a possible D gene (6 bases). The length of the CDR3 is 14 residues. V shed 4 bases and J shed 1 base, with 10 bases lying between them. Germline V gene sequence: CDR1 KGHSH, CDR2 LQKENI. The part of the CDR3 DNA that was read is TGTGCCAGCTCACTTGCGGGACTCCAAGAGACC. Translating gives CASSLAGLQET. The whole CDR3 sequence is CASSLAGLQETQYF.

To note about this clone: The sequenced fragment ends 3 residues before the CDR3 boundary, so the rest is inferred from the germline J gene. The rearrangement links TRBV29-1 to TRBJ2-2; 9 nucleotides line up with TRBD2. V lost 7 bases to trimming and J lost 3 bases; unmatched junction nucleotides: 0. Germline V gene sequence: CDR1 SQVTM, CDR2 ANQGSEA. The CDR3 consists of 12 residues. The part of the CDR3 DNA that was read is TGCAGCGCTAGCGGGGACACCGGGGAG. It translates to CSASGDTGE. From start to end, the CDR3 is CSASGDTGELFF.

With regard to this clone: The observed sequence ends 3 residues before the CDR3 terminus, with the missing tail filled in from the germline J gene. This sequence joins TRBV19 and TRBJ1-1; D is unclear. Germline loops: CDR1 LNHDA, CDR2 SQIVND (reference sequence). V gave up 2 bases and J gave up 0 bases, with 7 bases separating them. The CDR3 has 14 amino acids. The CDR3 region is CASSIMAVNTEAFF. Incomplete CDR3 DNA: TGTGCCAGTAGTATAATGGCAGTGAACACTGAA.

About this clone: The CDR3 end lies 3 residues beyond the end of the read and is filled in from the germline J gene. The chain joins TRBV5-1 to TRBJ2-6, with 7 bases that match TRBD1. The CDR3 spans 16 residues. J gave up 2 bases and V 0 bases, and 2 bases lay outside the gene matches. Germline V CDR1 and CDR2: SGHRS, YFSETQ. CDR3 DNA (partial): TGCGCCAGCAGCTTGGTGAGGGGGCCTGGGGCCAACGTC. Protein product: CASSLVRGPGANV. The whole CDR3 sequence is CASSLVRGPGANVLTF. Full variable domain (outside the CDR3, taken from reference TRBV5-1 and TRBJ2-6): KAGVTQTPRYLIKTRGQQVTLSCSPISGHRSVSWYQQTPGQGLQFLFEYFSETQRNKGNFPGRFSGRQFSNSRSEMNVSTLELGDSALYLCASSLVRGPGANVLTFGAGSRLTVL.

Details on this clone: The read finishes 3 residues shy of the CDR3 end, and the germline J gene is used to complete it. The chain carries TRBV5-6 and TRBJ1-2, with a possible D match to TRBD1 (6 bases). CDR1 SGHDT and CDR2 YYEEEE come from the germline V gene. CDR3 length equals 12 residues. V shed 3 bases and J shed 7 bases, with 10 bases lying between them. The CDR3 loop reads CASSSGVGGYTF. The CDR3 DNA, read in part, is TGTGCCAGCAGCTCAGGGGTGGGTGGC.